This TCR beta chain originates from a study of blood T cell repertoires in COVID-19 (dated by TCRdb to about 2020). Some background on the complete study: Samples covering the acute and convalescent phases of COVID-19 were provided by collaborators in the United States, Italy and Spain. The prospective study material was composed of cDNA or gDNA derived from T cells, B-cell-depleted T cells, or PBMCs. The dataset comprised deeply sampled blood TCRbeta repertoires from subjects exposed to, actively infected with, or recovered from COVID-19. The repertoires were released in a freely available public database intended as a resource for research on the immune response to SARS-CoV-2. The samples were drawn from two sources: the first 160 participants of the ongoing ImmuneRACE study, and fewer than 1,500 subjects contributed by 6 global collaborators. Nearly every sample came with metadata listing a de-identified subject ID, COVID-19 status, age in years and sex. Where available, HLA class I and class II types were taken from metadata supplied by the sample provider and were not determined by assay-based typing.

The study at large found these results: The quantity of clinical and demographic metadata differed by source and by participant and was supplied without curation.

This clone appeared a single time. No antigen is known for it. There are no base qualities to consult, and no much larger clone falls within one base. CDR3 length: 17 amino acids, cysteine to phenylalanine. CDR3 DNA only is kept here, 51 bases in frame from base 1. V has 4 bases trimmed and J has 4 bases trimmed; junction bases matching no gene number 12. Reading the germline V gene (reference sequence) gives CDR1 LGHDT and CDR2 YNNKEL. In the prospective study, participants were roughly 18 to 95 years old, resided in about 25 geographic areas of the United States, and were enrolled through a virtual design. Cohort assignment in the prospective study relied on participant-reported clinical history from a screening survey and a study questionnaire. Recovered participants in ImmuneRACE Cohort 3 were defined by two consecutive negative NP/OP PCR tests, clearance by a healthcare professional, or resolution of symptoms. In the prospective study, whole blood, serum and a nasopharyngeal or oropharyngeal swab were collected from each participant by mobile phlebotomists. Participants in the prospective study had the option to provide additional blood draws and questionnaires over a roughly two-month period. Before DNA extraction, prospective study blood samples were shipped either frozen or at room temperature.

TCRbeta CDR3 regions were amplified from genomic DNA using the immunoSEQ Assay, a bias-controlled multiplex PCR. Per the original workflow: Within the assay, amplification of reference gene primers was used to estimate how many nucleated cells each sample contained. To quantify the absolute abundance of each unique TCRbeta CDR3 rearrangement, sequence reads were collapsed and filtered. For each sample, productive Simpson clonality was calculated by taking the square root of Simpson's diversity index across productive rearrangements. As stored in TCRdb, this immuneACCESS dataset retains in-frame rearrangements with V and J assigned. A fraction of the clones does not appear; measured against another copy, unresolved V genes explain less than half of the discrepancy, and the remainder lacks a known reason. For V, J and clone size, that table is used; D and trimming come from the DNA. This sample lists fewer than 450,000 clones; about nine tenths were detected once. The biggest ten clones account for about 0.57% of the sample.

The chain joins TRBV3-1 (or the pseudogene TRBV3-2) to TRBJ1-5; 8 central bases correspond to TRBD1. The sample was PBMCs or T cells enriched from blood (not recorded which). The receptor's source is a man in his late teens or twenties who had recovered from COVID-19. The CDR3 region has the sequence CASSPNDRGLGNQPQHF. The nucleotides are TGTGCCAGCAGCCCAAACGACAGGGGATTAGGGAATCAGCCCCAGCATTTT.